This T cell receptor (beta chain) is from a study of control samples from healthy donors and cancer patients. Generated by immunoSEQ multiplex PCR, the TCRdb table keeps only in-frame clones and is missing some. The sample holds 150,000 to 200,000 clones. The CDR3 runs 16 residues. CDR1 MNHEY and CDR2 SMNVEV come from the germline V gene (reference sequence). The germline V and J ends were trimmed by 6 bases and 0 bases, with 15 bases remaining between them. This TCR was sampled from a woman in her twenties or thirties in good health. The V and J genes are TRBV27 and TRBJ2-1, with D perhaps matching TRBD1 or TRBD2 (5 bases each). Sequencing used blood. Here the CDR3 reads CASSSEGTHSYNEQFF. The CDR3 region has the DNA TGTGCCAGCAGCTCCGAAGGGACGCACTCCTACAATGAGCAGTTCTTC.